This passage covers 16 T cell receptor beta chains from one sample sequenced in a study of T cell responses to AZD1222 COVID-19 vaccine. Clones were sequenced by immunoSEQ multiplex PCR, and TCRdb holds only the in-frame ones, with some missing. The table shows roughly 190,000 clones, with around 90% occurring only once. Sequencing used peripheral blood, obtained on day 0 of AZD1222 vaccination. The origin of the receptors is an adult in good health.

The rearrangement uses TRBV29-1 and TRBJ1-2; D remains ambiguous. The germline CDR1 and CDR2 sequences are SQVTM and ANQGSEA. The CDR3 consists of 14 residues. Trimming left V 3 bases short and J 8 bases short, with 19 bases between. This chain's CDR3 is CSVESWGVGGGYTF. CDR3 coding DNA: TGCAGCGTTGAGTCTTGGGGTGTCGGAGGAGGCTACACCTTC.

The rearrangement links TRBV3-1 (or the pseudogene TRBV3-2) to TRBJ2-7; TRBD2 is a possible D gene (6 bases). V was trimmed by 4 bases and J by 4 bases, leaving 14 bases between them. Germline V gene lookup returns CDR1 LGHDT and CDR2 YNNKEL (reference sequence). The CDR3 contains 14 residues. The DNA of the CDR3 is TGTGCCAGCAGCCCCCAGCGCGGGGCGTACGAGCAGTACTTC. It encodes CASSPQRGAYEQYF.

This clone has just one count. CDR3 DNA sequence: TGTGCCAGCAGCGGCTCGTTTGGCACCGGGGAGCTGTTTTTT. Translated: CASSGSFGTGELFF. The rearrangement joins TRBV9 to TRBJ2-2; unclear D gene. Germline V CDR1 and CDR2: SGDLS, YYNGEE. The CDR3 is 14 amino acids. The V end lost 3 bases, the J end lost 4 bases, and 10 bases lay between the germline ends.

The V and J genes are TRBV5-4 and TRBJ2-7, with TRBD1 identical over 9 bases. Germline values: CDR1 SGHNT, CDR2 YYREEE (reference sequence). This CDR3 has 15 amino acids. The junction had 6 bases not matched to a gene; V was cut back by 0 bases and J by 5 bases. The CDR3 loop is CASSLGGQGIHEQYF. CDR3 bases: TGTGCCAGCAGCTTGGGGGGACAGGGAATCCACGAGCAGTACTTC.

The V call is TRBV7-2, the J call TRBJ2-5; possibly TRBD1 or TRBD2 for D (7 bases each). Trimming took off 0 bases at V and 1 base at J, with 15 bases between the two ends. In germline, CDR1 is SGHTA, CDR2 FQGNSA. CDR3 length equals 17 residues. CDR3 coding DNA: TGTGCCAGCAGCTTAGCGGGCTCAGGGGGGGGCCAAGAGACCCAGTACTTC. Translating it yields CASSLAGSGGGQETQYF.

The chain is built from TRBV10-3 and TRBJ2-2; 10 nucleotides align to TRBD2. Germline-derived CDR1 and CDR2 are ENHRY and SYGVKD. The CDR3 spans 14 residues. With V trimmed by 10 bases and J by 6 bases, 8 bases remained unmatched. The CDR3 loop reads CATTGTSVAGELFF. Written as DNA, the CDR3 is TGTGCCACTACCGGGACTAGCGTCGCCGGGGAGCTGTTTTTT.

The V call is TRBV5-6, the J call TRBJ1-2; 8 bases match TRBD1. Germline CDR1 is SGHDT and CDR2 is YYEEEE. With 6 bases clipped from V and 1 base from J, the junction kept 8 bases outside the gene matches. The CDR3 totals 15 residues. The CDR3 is CASNVGQGHNYGYTF. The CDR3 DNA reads TGTGCCAGCAACGTCGGACAGGGACATAACTATGGCTACACCTTC.

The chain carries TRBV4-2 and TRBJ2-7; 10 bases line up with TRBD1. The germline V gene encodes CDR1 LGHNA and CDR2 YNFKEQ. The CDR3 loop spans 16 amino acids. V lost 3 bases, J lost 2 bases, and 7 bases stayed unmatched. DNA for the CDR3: TGTGCCAGCAGCCATGCCGGGACAGGGGATCCCTACGAGCAGTACTTC. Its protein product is CASSHAGTGDPYEQYF.

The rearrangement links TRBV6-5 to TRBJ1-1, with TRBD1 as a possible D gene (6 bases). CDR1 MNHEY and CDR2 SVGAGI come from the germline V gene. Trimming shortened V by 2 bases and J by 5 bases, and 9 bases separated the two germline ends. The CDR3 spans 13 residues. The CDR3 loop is CASSYERGTEAFF. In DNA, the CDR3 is TGTGCCAGCAGTTACGAGAGGGGGACTGAAGCTTTCTTT.

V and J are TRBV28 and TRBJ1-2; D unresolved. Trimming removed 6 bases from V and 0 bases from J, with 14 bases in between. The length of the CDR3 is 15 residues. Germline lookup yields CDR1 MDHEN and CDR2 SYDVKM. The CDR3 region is CASSLPSGANYGYTF. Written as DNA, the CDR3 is TGTGCCAGCAGCCTACCCTCGGGAGCTAACTATGGCTACACCTTC.

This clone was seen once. The CDR3 DNA reads as TGTGCCGCCACCCCGGGTCGAAGGACCGGGGAGCTGTTTTTT. Translating it yields CAATPGRRTGELFF. V usage is TRBV11-3 and J usage is TRBJ2-2; no clear D gene. Germline V CDR1 and CDR2: SGHNT, YENEEA. The CDR3 runs 14 residues. V was shortened by 11 bases and J by 5 bases, with 18 bases between the two germline ends. The whole variable domain, remainder taken from reference TRBV11-3 and TRBJ2-2, is EAGVVQSPRYKIIEKKQPVAFWCNPISGHNTLYWYLQNLGQGPELLIRYENEEAVDDSQLPKDRFSAERLKGVDSTLKIQPAELGDSAVYLCAATPGRRTGELFFGEGSRLTVL.

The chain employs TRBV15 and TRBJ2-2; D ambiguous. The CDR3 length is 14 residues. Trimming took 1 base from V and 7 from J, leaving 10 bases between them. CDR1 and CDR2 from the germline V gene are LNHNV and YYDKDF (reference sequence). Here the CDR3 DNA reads TGTGCCACCAGCAGAGGGGCGGATCGCGGGGAGCTGTTTTTT. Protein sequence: CATSRGADRGELFF.

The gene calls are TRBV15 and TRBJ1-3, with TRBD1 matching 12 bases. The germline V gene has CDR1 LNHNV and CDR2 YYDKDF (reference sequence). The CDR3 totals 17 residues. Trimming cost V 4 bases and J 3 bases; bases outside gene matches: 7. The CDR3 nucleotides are TGTGCCACCAGCACTACCAGGGACAGGGGGCTTGGAAACACCATATATTTT. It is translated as CATSTTRDRGLGNTIYF.

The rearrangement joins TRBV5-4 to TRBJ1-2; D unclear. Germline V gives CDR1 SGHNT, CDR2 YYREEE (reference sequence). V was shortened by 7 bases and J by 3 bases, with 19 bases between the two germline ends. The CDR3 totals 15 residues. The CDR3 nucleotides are TGTGCCAGCGAGCCTAAAGGGCGTCCTGACTATGGCTACACCTTC. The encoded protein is CASEPKGRPDYGYTF.

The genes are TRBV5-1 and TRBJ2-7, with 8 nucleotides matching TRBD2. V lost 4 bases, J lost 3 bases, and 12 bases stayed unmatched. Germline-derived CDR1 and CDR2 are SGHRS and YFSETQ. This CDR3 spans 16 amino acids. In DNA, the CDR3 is TGCGCCAGCAGCCCCTATACGGGAGGGGAAAGCTACGAGCAGTACTTC. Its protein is CASSPYTGGESYEQYF.

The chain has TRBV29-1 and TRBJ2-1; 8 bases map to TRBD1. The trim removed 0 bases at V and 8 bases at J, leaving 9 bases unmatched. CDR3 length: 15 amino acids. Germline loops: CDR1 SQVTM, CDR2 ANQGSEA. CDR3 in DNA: TGCAGCGTTGAAGATCGGGAGACAGGGGAGGATGAGCAGTTCTTC. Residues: CSVEDRETGEDEQFF.